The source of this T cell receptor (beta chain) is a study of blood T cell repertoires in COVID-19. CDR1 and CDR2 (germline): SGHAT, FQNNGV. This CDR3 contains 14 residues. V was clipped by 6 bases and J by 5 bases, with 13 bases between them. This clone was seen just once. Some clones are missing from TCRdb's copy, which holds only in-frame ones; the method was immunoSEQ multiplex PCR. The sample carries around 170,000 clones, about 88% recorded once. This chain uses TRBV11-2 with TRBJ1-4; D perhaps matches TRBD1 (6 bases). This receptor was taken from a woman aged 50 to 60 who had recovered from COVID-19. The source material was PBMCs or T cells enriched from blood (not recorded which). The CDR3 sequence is CASRQTGPNEKLFF. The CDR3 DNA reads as TGTGCCAGCAGACAGACAGGTCCCAATGAAAAACTGTTTTTT.